This TCR beta chain is drawn from a study of regulatory T cells in long-lasting Graves disease. In building TCR beta libraries, iRepertoire HTBI primers were used together with Arm-PCR of CDR3 regions. TCRdb passed the multiplex PCR reads through MiXCR, listing each CDR3 protein once. Altogether around 480,000 distinct CDR3 sequences are present, about a sixth being singletons, with the ten largest covering 10% to 15%. Time point given: newly diagnosed GD, antithyroid drugs for less than 3 months. With RNA extracted from PBMCs as input, the TCR library was made. CDR1 is LNHDA, CDR2 SQIVND, per germline (reference sequence). Losses at the gene ends were 5 bases for V and 7 bases for J; bases not matched to a gene: 8. The CDR3 contains 13 residues. These data were also reused for a study on T cells in Graves' hyperthyroidism and ophthalmopathy. As that study records: In the first-round RT-PCR of the TCR CDR3, the HTBI primer set was used.

The rearrangement joins TRBV19 to TRBJ2-7, with TRBD2 matching 7 bases. This clonotype was sampled from a man aged 40-50 years with Graves disease. The sequencing used peripheral blood mononuclear cells (PBMCs), collected at new diagnosis, from a patient treated with antithyroid drugs. CDR3 amino acids: CASSFRGSVEQYF. The CDR3 DNA reads as TGTGCCAGTAGTTTCCGCGGGAGTGTTGAGCAGTACTTC.